A selection of T cell receptor beta chains follows, all from one sample in a study of T cell changes during pregnancy in multiple sclerosis. Produced via immunoSEQ multiplex PCR; TCRdb's table is partial and in-frame only. The table shows about 41,000 clones, with roughly nine tenths occurring only once. Here the sequenced sample was CD8+ T cells from peripheral blood mononuclear cells, taken in the third trimester of pregnancy. The receptors stem from a female donor with multiple sclerosis, enrolled in a pregnancy study. The CDR3 runs from the conserved cysteine through the conserved F or W. Each record gives: J gene, V gene, D gene, CDR3 protein. The D gene is left open where the match is weak.

j_call: TRBJ2-7
v_call: TRBV4-3
d_call: TRBD1
cdr3_aa: CASSQDGTGAYEQYF

j_call: TRBJ2-3
v_call: TRBV6-6
d_call: NA
cdr3_aa: CASSRQADTQYF

j_call: TRBJ1-2
v_call: TRBV9
d_call: TRBD1
cdr3_aa: CASSVSGTGNGYTF

j_call: TRBJ2-7
v_call: TRBV5-6
d_call: TRBD1
cdr3_aa: CASSPRDSEEQYF

j_call: TRBJ2-4
v_call: TRBV19
d_call: NA
cdr3_aa: CASFGFVAEVAKNIQYF

j_call: TRBJ2-1
v_call: TRBV7-9
d_call: NA
cdr3_aa: CASSSEVSNEQFF

j_call: TRBJ1-5
v_call: TRBV7-8
d_call: TRBD1
cdr3_aa: CASSLEDRGNQPQHF

j_call: TRBJ1-6
v_call: TRBV6-6
d_call: TRBD1
cdr3_aa: CASSPLDRVDSPLHF

j_call: TRBJ2-7
v_call: TRBV4-1
d_call: NA
cdr3_aa: CASSQDGQGLTYEQYF

j_call: TRBJ1-1
v_call: TRBV7-6
d_call: TRBD1
cdr3_aa: CASSSDRANTEAFF

j_call: TRBJ2-5
v_call: TRBV7-2
d_call: TRBD2
cdr3_aa: CASSFLSGRSEETQYF

j_call: TRBJ2-7
v_call: TRBV25-1
d_call: NA
cdr3_aa: CASSVGYEQYF

j_call: TRBJ1-1
v_call: TRBV4-3
d_call: TRBD1
cdr3_aa: CASSQERWKGGQGNEAFF

j_call: TRBJ1-5
v_call: TRBV19
d_call: NA
cdr3_aa: CASSYRPWMEGGQPQHF

j_call: TRBJ2-1
v_call: TRBV27
d_call: NA
cdr3_aa: CASSAQGSEQFF

j_call: TRBJ1-1
v_call: TRBV11-1
d_call: NA
cdr3_aa: CASSLGGRSMNTEAFF

j_call: TRBJ1-2
v_call: TRBV25-1
d_call: NA
cdr3_aa: CASSRPPESVMRYTF

j_call: TRBJ2-2
v_call: TRBV28
d_call: NA
cdr3_aa: CASSLQGVTGELFF

j_call: TRBJ2-5
v_call: TRBV14
d_call: NA
cdr3_aa: CARTRAGKRYQETQYF

j_call: TRBJ2-1
v_call: TRBV4-1
d_call: NA
cdr3_aa: CASSPAPGYNEQFF

j_call: TRBJ2-7
v_call: TRBV2
d_call: TRBD1
cdr3_aa: CASARDRDYEQYF

j_call: TRBJ2-1
v_call: TRBV6-1
d_call: NA
cdr3_aa: CASSEGRLRGDEQFF